One sample yielded the 19 T cell receptor beta chains listed below, sequenced in a study of T cell changes during pregnancy in multiple sclerosis. Profiling relied on immunoSEQ multiplex PCR, and the TCRdb table lists in-frame clones only, not all of them. Among roughly 40,000 clones listed, roughly 92% were seen once. The source material was CD4+ T cells from peripheral blood mononuclear cells, sampled before pregnancy. The receptors shown here come from a female donor with multiple sclerosis, enrolled in a pregnancy study.

The chain combines TRBV19 with TRBJ2-3; 10 nucleotides agree with TRBD2. The CDR3 is 16 residues long. From germline, CDR1 is LNHDA and CDR2 SQIVND (reference sequence). Trimming at V came to 4 bases and at J to 3 bases, leaving 7 bases not matched to a gene. CDR3 sequence reads: CASSNQGLAKTDTQYF. The DNA for the CDR3 is TGTGCCAGTAGTAACCAGGGACTAGCGAAAACAGATACGCAGTATTTT.

CDR3 in amino acids: CSVLGLAVADTQYF. DNA for the CDR3: TGCAGCGTTCTAGGACTAGCCGTGGCAGATACGCAGTATTTT. The gene calls are TRBV29-1 and TRBJ2-3, with TRBD2 matching over 8 bases. Germline CDR1 reads SQVTM; CDR2 reads ANQGSEA. This CDR3 has 14 amino acids. Trimming took 5 bases from V and 4 from J; bases not matched to a gene: 8.

This clone was seen only once. The chain is built from TRBV7-8 and TRBJ1-5; TRBD1 might be the D (5 bases). Germline assignment: CDR1 SGHVS and CDR2 FQNEAQ. The ends were cut back, 1 base at V and 5 bases at J, with 12 bases in the middle. The CDR3 totals 15 residues. For the CDR3, the DNA is TGTGCCAGCAGCTTAGACGGGAGGGACGATCAGCCCCAGCATTTT. This encodes CASSLDGRDDQPQHF. Full variable domain (outside the CDR3, taken from reference TRBV7-8 and TRBJ1-5): GAGVSQSPRYKVAKRGQDVALRCDPISGHVSLFWYQQALGQGPEFLTYFQNEAQLDKSGLPSDRFFAERPEGSVSTLKIQRTQQEDSAVYLCASSLDGRDDQPQHFGDGTRLSIL.

J is TRBJ1-2 and V is TRBV28, with 8 positions matching TRBD1. The V gene's germline CDR1 is MDHEN and CDR2 SYDVKM. The CDR3 totals 12 residues. J gave up 6 bases and V 7 bases, and 4 bases lay outside the gene matches. The CDR3 is CASTEDRDGYTF. CDR3 in DNA: TGTGCCAGCACCGAGGACAGGGATGGCTACACCTTC.

The chain links TRBV25-1 to TRBJ2-1; 14 bases match TRBD2. CDR1 MGHDK and CDR2 SYGVNS come from the germline V gene. The junction had 1 base not matched to a gene; V was cut back by 2 bases and J by 7 bases. The CDR3 sequence is 15 residues long. The CDR3 DNA reads TGTGCCAGCAGTGAAGGGACTAGCGGGAGAAATGAGCAGTTCTTC. Translation: CASSEGTSGRNEQFF.

The rearrangement joins TRBV27 to TRBJ2-5; the D gene is possibly TRBD2 (7 bases). Germline lookup yields CDR1 MNHEY and CDR2 SMNVEV (reference sequence). V shed 3 bases and J shed 5 bases, with 13 bases lying between them. This CDR3 contains 14 residues. The CDR3 spells CASSFGGARETQYF. In DNA, the CDR3 is TGTGCCAGCAGTTTTGGGGGGGCTCGGGAGACCCAGTACTTC.

This chain uses TRBV5-1 with TRBJ2-5; 8 nucleotides match TRBD1. Per the germline V gene, CDR1 is SGHRS and CDR2 is YFSETQ. V shed 4 bases and J 3 bases; nucleotides not matched to a gene: 2. The CDR3 is 13 residues long. CDR3 in amino acids: CASSKTGEETQYF. In DNA form, the CDR3 reads TGCGCCAGCAGCAAGACAGGGGAAGAGACCCAGTACTTC.

The chain links TRBV25-1 to TRBJ2-4; 11 bases agree with TRBD2. Looked up from germline, CDR1 is MGHDK and CDR2 is SYGVNS. V shed 6 bases and J 8 bases; nucleotides not matched to a gene: 9. The CDR3 length is 15 residues. The CDR3 reads CASSPRLAGSDIQYF. Written as DNA, the CDR3 is TGTGCCAGCAGCCCCAGACTAGCGGGGTCGGACATTCAGTACTTC.

This rearrangement joins TRBV5-6 to TRBJ2-2; 7 bases map to TRBD1. In germline, CDR1 is SGHDT, CDR2 YYEEEE. This CDR3 is 15 amino acids long. The J segment lost 1 base and the V segment lost 4 bases, leaving 4 bases of the junction unmatched. CDR3 sequence: CASSRRQGNTGELFF. CDR3 nucleotides: TGTGCCAGCAGCAGACGACAGGGGAACACCGGGGAGCTGTTTTTT.

The V call is TRBV5-4, the J call TRBJ2-7; 8 positions agree with TRBD2. The V and J ends lost 0 bases and 3 bases, in that order; junction bases with no gene match: 8. The CDR3 runs to 16 residues. The V gene's germline CDR1 is SGHNT and CDR2 YYREEE (reference sequence). This CDR3 reads CASSLARAGGYYEQYF. In DNA, the CDR3 is TGTGCCAGCAGCTTGGCCAGGGCGGGGGGATACTACGAGCAGTACTTC.

The chain carries TRBV14 and TRBJ2-1, with TRBD2 matching 10 bases. Germline lookup yields CDR1 SGHDN and CDR2 FVKESK. J gave up 4 bases and V 3 bases, and 6 bases lay outside the gene matches. CDR3 size: 16 residues. The CDR3 region is CASSQPGLARYNEQFF. For the CDR3, the DNA is TGTGCCAGCAGCCAGCCGGGACTAGCGAGATACAATGAGCAGTTCTTC.

V gene TRBV4-1 combines with J gene TRBJ2-5; 7 bases map to TRBD2. Germline CDR1 MGHRA, CDR2 YSYEKL. The CDR3 totals 15 residues. J gave up 5 bases and V 4 bases, and 10 bases lay outside the gene matches. Here the CDR3 reads CASSPLGRGRETQYF. Here the CDR3 DNA reads TGCGCCAGCAGCCCCCTAGGGAGGGGAAGGGAGACCCAGTACTTC.

This chain uses TRBV9 with TRBJ1-3; D unresolved. Trimming left V 5 bases short and J 0 bases short, with 6 bases between. The CDR3 loop spans 13 amino acids. Germline CDR1 and CDR2: SGDLS and YYNGEE. Here the CDR3 reads CASRQDSGNTIYF. DNA of the CDR3: TGTGCCAGCAGGCAGGACTCTGGAAACACCATATATTTT.

The CDR3 DNA is TGCGCCAGCAGTACCAGCGGGACCACAGATACGCAGTATTTT. Translation: CASSTSGTTDTQYF. The chain links TRBV5-1 to TRBJ2-3; TRBD2 aligns across 7 bases. The CDR3 contains 14 residues. Germline V CDR1 and CDR2: SGHRS, YFSETQ. The V and J ends lost 5 bases and 2 bases, in that order; junction bases with no gene match: 5.

The chain combines TRBV7-2 with TRBJ2-7; 9 bases agree with TRBD2. Germline V gives CDR1 SGHTA, CDR2 FQGNSA. V dropped 5 bases and J dropped 5; count of bases not matched to a gene: 13. The CDR3 contains 16 residues. CDR3 residues: CASSPRGGRAIHEQYF. The CDR3, as DNA: TGTGCCAGCAGCCCCCGGGGCGGGAGGGCTATCCACGAGCAGTACTTC.

This chain links TRBV5-1 with TRBJ2-7; the match to TRBD2 covers 11 bases. Trimming removed 6 bases from V and 0 bases from J; junction bases left unmatched: 5. Germline values: CDR1 SGHRS, CDR2 YFSETQ. There are 15 residues in the CDR3. CDR3 in amino acids: CASTVGLAGSYEQYF. CDR3 nucleotide sequence: TGCGCCAGCACCGTAGGACTAGCGGGCTCCTACGAGCAGTACTTC.

The chain has TRBV6-1 and TRBJ2-7; 7 bases map to TRBD1. Germline assignment: CDR1 MNHNS and CDR2 SASEGT. V lost 4 bases to trimming and J lost 5 bases; unmatched junction nucleotides: 5. This CDR3 comprises 13 residues. DNA of the CDR3: TGTGCCAGCAGTGCGGGACAGTGGAACGAGCAGTACTTC. Its protein product is CASSAGQWNEQYF.

The V gene is TRBV9, the J gene TRBJ1-6; D is unresolved. Trimming stripped 0 bases from V and 10 bases from J, with 14 bases between. The germline CDR1 and CDR2 sequences are SGDLS and YYNGEE. The CDR3 is 15 amino acids. CDR3: CASSVEAARQSPLHF. The CDR3 DNA reads TGTGCCAGCAGCGTAGAAGCAGCTAGGCAGTCACCCCTCCACTTT.

This clone has a single count. This chain uses TRBV9 with TRBJ2-3; 7 bases line up with TRBD2. CDR3 size: 16 residues. The V and J ends lost 4 bases and 4 bases, in that order; junction bases with no gene match: 12. Germline V gene lookup returns CDR1 SGDLS and CDR2 YYNGEE. The CDR3 nucleotides are TGTGCCAGCAGCCCCAGGGAGGGCGGGTTGGCAGATACGCAGTATTTT. Translation gives CASSPREGGLADTQYF.